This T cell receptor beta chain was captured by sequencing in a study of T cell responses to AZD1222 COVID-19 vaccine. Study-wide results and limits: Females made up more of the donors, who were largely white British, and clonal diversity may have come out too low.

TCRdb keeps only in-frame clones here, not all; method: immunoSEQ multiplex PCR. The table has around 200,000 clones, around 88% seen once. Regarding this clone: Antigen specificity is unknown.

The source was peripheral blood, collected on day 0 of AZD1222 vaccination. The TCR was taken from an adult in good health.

The CDR3 coding sequence is TGTGCCAGCAGTTTATCGACCCCGGGGCTTTCTTCCTACGAGCAGTACTTC. Residues: CASSLSTPGLSSYEQYF. This rearrangement joins TRBV27 to TRBJ2-7; the D gene could be TRBD1 or TRBD2 (5 bases each). From germline, CDR1 is MNHEY and CDR2 SMNVEV (reference sequence). V lost 0 bases to trimming and J lost 1 base, with 16 bases between them. CDR3 length: 17 residues.